The T cell receptor (beta chain) under discussion was sequenced for a study of T-cell reconstitution after alpha-beta-depleted transplantation in children. General study points: T cells produced anew were the main source of T-cell counts and diversity one year after transplant. Surviving thymic progenitors and recipient T cells were the source of high TCRbeta diversity at day 60 in some patients. The study reportedly traced alpha-beta T cells about two months after transplant to several hundred expanded graft clones.

Germline loops: CDR1 SGHRS, CDR2 YFSETQ. Deletions cut 4 bases from V and 6 bases from J, with 11 bases between. CDR3 length equals 13 residues. Library preparation (for TCRbeta) was performed with unique molecular identifiers. TCRdb re-analysed the PCR reads in MiXCR, keeping a single row per CDR3 protein. This table has about 78,000 distinct CDR3 sequences, 13% to 15% appearing once. This clonotype was counted between two and nine times. Its antigen is not known. The TCR comes from a male patient between 2 and 15 years old who had a stem cell transplant for acute lymphoblastic leukemia, so the T cells may come from the graft donor. The input for sequencing was PBMCs, mostly from graft donor cells, taken 180 days after TCRalphabeta/CD19-depleted stem cell transplant. The chain combines TRBV5-1 with TRBJ1-5; unclear D gene. CDR3 sequence (DNA): TGCGCCAGCAGCCTAACGGACGGTCAGCCCCAGCATTTT. Its protein product is CASSLTDGQPQHF.